This TCR beta chain emerged from a study of blood T cell repertoires in COVID-19. Overall study context: The United States, Italy and Spain supplied acute and convalescent COVID-19 samples. PBMCs, B-cell-depleted T cells, or T cells provided the cDNA or gDNA that made up the material.

As originally analysed: Nucleated cell number was recorded as an estimate derived from reference gene primer amplification. TCRdb keeps only in-frame clones here, not all; method: immunoSEQ multiplex PCR. V, J and clone size are those of that table, while D and trimming were read from the DNA. The table has approximately 62,000 clones, 75% to 90% seen once. J was trimmed by 5 bases and V by 2 bases; bases with no gene match: 12. CDR1 LGHDT and CDR2 YNNKEL come from the germline V gene (reference sequence). CDR3 length: 17 amino acids. This clone was counted once. The receptor comes from a human donor with active COVID-19. The donor label of this sample is uncertain. The chain combines TRBV3-1 (or the pseudogene TRBV3-2) with TRBJ1-5, with 7 positions matching TRBD1. The specimen was peripheral blood. CDR3 sequence: CASSQSRGLQKYQPQHF. Written as DNA, the CDR3 is TGTGCCAGCAGCCAAAGTAGGGGGCTACAAAAGTATCAGCCCCAGCATTTT.